This T cell receptor (beta chain) was sequenced in a study of radiation and T cells in renal cell carcinoma. Study-level findings and limits: No pretreatment tumor biopsies were available for baseline clonotypes. Top tumor clonotypes rose in blood 2 weeks post-radiation, then contracted.

Libraries were prepared by immunoSEQ multiplex PCR; TCRdb keeps only in-frame clonotypes and omits some of them. The sample has approximately 49,000 clones; 80% are singletons. Time point in this sample: blood 2 weeks post-SBRT. Treatment in this sample: 15 Gy SBRT to primary tumor, nephrectomy 4 weeks later. Looked up from germline, CDR1 is KGHSH and CDR2 is LQKENI. The CDR3 covers 15 residues. Trimming pared 6 bases from V and 6 bases from J, leaving 17 bases between. As regards this clone: Its specificity is unknown.

The sequencing here drew on blood, taken from a patient whose treatment included radiotherapy and nephrectomy. The source is a woman aged 70-85 years with renal cell carcinoma. The gene calls are TRBV18 and TRBJ1-4, with D uncertain. The CDR3: CASSPRSSRDEKLFF. CDR3 nucleotide sequence: TGTGCCAGCTCGCCGAGATCCTCCCGGGATGAAAAACTGTTTTTT.